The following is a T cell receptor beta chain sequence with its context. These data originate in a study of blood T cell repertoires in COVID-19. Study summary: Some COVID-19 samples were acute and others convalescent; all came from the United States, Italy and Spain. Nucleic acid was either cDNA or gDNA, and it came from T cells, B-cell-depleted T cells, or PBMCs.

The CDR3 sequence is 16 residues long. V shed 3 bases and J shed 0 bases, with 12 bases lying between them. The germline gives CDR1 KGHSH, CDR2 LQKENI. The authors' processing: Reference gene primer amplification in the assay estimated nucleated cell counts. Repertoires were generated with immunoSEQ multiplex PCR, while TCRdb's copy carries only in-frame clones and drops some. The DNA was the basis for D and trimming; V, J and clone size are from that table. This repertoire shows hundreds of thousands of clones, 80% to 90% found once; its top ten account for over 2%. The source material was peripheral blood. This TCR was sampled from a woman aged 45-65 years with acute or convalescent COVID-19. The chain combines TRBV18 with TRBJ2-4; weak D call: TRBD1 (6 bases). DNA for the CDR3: TGTGCCAGCTCACCTAGGACAGATTTAGCCAAAAACATTCAGTACTTC. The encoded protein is CASSPRTDLAKNIQYF.